The 14 T cell receptor beta chains below come from one sample, sequenced in a study of T cell responses to AZD1222 COVID-19 vaccine. Sequencing used immunoSEQ multiplex PCR; TCRdb keeps in-frame clones, though not all of them. The sample holds tens of thousands of clones, approximately 91% seen once. The sequenced sample was peripheral blood, obtained on day 0 of AZD1222 vaccination. The receptors derive from an adult in good health.

The chain carries TRBV27 and TRBJ1-2; possible D gene TRBD1, 6 bases. V lost 5 bases and J lost 8, with 15 bases in between. CDR1 MNHEY and CDR2 SMNVEV come from the germline V gene (reference sequence). The CDR3 runs 13 residues. The CDR3 DNA reads TGTGCCAGCAGTCCCACCTTTCAGGGGGGCTACACCTTC. Its protein product is CASSPTFQGGYTF.

The rearrangement joins TRBV9 to TRBJ1-6, with 7 bases that match TRBD1. The V gene end was trimmed by 0 bases and the J gene end by 10 bases; junction bases not matched to a gene: 7. This CDR3 is 15 amino acids long. The germline V gene encodes CDR1 SGDLS and CDR2 YYNGEE. Here the CDR3 reads CASSVGGAGGSPLHF. As DNA, the CDR3 is TGTGCCAGCAGCGTAGGTGGCGCAGGGGGATCACCCCTCCACTTT. The full variable domain, rest sourced from reference TRBV9 and TRBJ1-6, is DSGVTQTPKHLITATGQRVTLRCSPRSGDLSVYWYQQSLDQGLQFLIQYYNGEERAKGNILERFSAQQFPDLHSELNLSSLELGDSALYFCASSVGGAGGSPLHFGNGTRLTVT.

The J gene is TRBJ2-1, the V gene TRBV27, with 7 bases lining up with TRBD2. The CDR3 has 15 amino acids. With V trimmed by 5 bases and J by 4 bases, 8 bases remained unmatched. Germline CDR1 is MNHEY and CDR2 is SMNVEV (reference sequence). CDR3 sequence reads: CASSGEGKDYNEQFF. CDR3 bases: TGTGCCAGCAGTGGGGAGGGGAAAGATTACAATGAGCAGTTCTTC.

This sequence joins TRBV15 and TRBJ1-4; D gene ambiguous. Per germline, CDR1 LNHNV and CDR2 YYDKDF (reference sequence). Trimming removed 0 bases from V and 1 base from J, with 6 bases in between. The CDR3 covers 15 residues. CDR3 sequence reads: CATSRETITNEKLFF. The CDR3 DNA follows: TGTGCCACCAGCAGAGAGACGATAACTAATGAAAAACTGTTTTTT.

This chain uses TRBV3-1 (or the pseudogene TRBV3-2) with TRBJ2-2, with D hard to call. Trimming took off 1 base at V and 7 bases at J, with 10 bases between the two ends. This CDR3 has 14 residues. Per the germline V gene, CDR1 is LGHDT and CDR2 is YNNKEL (reference sequence). CDR3 sequence: CASSQARSHGELFF. The CDR3 DNA sequence: TGTGCCAGCAGCCAAGCTCGCTCCCACGGGGAGCTGTTTTTT.

The chain couples TRBV5-4 to TRBJ2-7; 9 bases are a match to TRBD1. With V trimmed by 4 bases and J by 7 bases, 6 bases remained unmatched. Per the germline V gene, CDR1 is SGHNT and CDR2 is YYREEE (reference sequence). The CDR3 extends over 13 amino acids. In nucleotides, the CDR3 is TGTGCCAGCAGCAAAACAGGGGGCCCTGAGCAGTACTTC. As protein: CASSKTGGPEQYF.

V usage is TRBV7-9 and J usage is TRBJ1-3; TRBD1 matches at 7 bases. The germline gives CDR1 SEHNR, CDR2 FQNEAQ (reference sequence). The ends lost 4 bases at V and 0 bases at J; junction bases unmatched: 3. The CDR3 is 15 residues long. The CDR3 loop is CASSSSGGSGNTIYF. The CDR3 nucleotides are TGTGCCAGCAGCTCATCAGGGGGCTCTGGAAACACCATATATTTT.

This clone was seen a single time. The V call is TRBV4-1, the J call TRBJ2-7, with D unresolved. V lost 0 bases and J 4 bases, leaving 16 bases between the germline ends. Germline-derived CDR1 and CDR2 are MGHRA and YSYEKL. This CDR3 comprises 16 residues. The CDR3 protein is CASSQDLFPPTYEQYF. The CDR3 nucleotides read TGCGCCAGCAGCCAAGATCTTTTTCCCCCTACTTACGAGCAGTACTTC.

The V and J genes are TRBV7-2 and TRBJ2-5, with 13 nucleotides matching TRBD2. The CDR3 extends over 16 amino acids. Trimming at V came to 3 bases and at J to 5 bases, leaving 6 bases not matched to a gene. Germline-derived CDR1 and CDR2 are SGHTA and FQGNSA. This CDR3 is CASSFELAGGLETQYF. Written as DNA, the CDR3 is TGTGCCAGCAGCTTTGAACTAGCGGGGGGGCTTGAGACCCAGTACTTC.

The chain recombines TRBV7-2 with TRBJ2-7, with D maybe TRBD2 (5 bases). Germline V lookup: CDR1 SGHTA, CDR2 FQGNSA. Trimming left V 5 bases short and J 6 bases short, with 17 bases between. The CDR3 is 14 residues long. CDR3 loop: CASSPPPGYSEQYF. The CDR3 nucleotides read TGTGCCAGCAGCCCCCCACCGGGGTACAGCGAGCAGTACTTC. The full variable domain, its missing parts supplied by reference TRBV7-2 and TRBJ2-7, is GAGVSQSPSNKVTEKGKDVELRCDPISGHTALYWYRQSLGQGLEFLIYFQGNSAPDKSGLPSDRFSAERTGGSVSTLTIQRTQQEDSAVYLCASSPPPGYSEQYFGPGTRLTVT.

The chain has TRBV12-5 and TRBJ2-3; the match to TRBD2 covers 8 bases. The germline CDR1 and CDR2 sequences are LGHNT and FRNRAP. The CDR3 length is 14 residues. The V and J ends lost 6 bases and 2 bases, in that order; junction bases with no gene match: 4. The CDR3, as DNA: TGTGCTAGTGGCGCGGGGGGATCCACAGATACGCAGTATTTT. This codes for CASGAGGSTDTQYF.

V gene TRBV3-1 (or the pseudogene TRBV3-2) combines with J gene TRBJ2-4; no reliable D call. The CDR3 is 14 residues long. CDR1 is LGHDT, CDR2 YNNKEL, per germline (reference sequence). Deletions cut 1 base from V and 3 bases from J, with 7 bases between. The CDR3 bases are TGTGCCAGCAGCCAAGGAGTAGTCAAAAACATTCAGTACTTC. It codes for CASSQGVVKNIQYF.

This chain connects TRBV28 to TRBJ2-7; TRBD1 matches 8 bases. Per germline, CDR1 MDHEN and CDR2 SYDVKM. V was pared by 6 bases and J by 2 bases, with 6 bases of the junction left unmatched. This CDR3 has 14 residues. The CDR3 protein is CASSATGVAYEQYF. The CDR3 DNA reads as TGTGCCAGCAGCGCGACAGGGGTTGCCTACGAGCAGTACTTC.

The V call is TRBV7-8, the J call TRBJ2-7; 7 bases are shared with TRBD1. Trimming removed 5 bases from V and 0 bases from J; junction bases left unmatched: 7. This CDR3 contains 15 residues. From germline, CDR1 is SGHVS and CDR2 FQNEAQ. In DNA, the CDR3 is TGTGCCAGCAGCCCGCAACAGGGGCCCTCCTACGAGCAGTACTTC. Translation gives CASSPQQGPSYEQYF.